This TCR beta chain was sequenced for a study of vaccination effects on CD4 cells after COVID-19. Antigen-specific CD4+ T cells were expanded (with viral peptide pools) by the ViraFEST assay ahead of sequencing. Isolation of CD4+ T cells took place after around 10 days of culture. Every participant took two doses of the BNT162b2 or mRNA-1273 vaccine. Days 3 and 7 saw half the medium replaced with IL-2 medium. Using immunoSEQ multiplex PCR, the repertoire was profiled, and TCRdb retains in-frame clones only, with some absent. The top ten clones hold approximately 1.3% of a sample with about 72,000 clones, about 80% of them seen once. V was cut by 0 bases and J by 10 bases, with 16 bases left in between. Per germline, CDR1 MRHNA and CDR2 SNTAGT. The length of the CDR3 is 15 residues. Remarks on this clone: The antigen is not known.

The TCR was taken from a human donor who received a COVID-19 vaccine. V gene TRBV6-4 combines with J gene TRBJ2-1, with a tentative D call TRBD1 (6 bases). Here the sequenced sample was CD4+ T cells from PBMCs cultured with HCoV-229E spike peptides, taken after COVID-19 vaccination. CDR3 DNA: TGTGCCAGCAGTGACTCCAGAACAGGGATCGACGAGCAGTTCTTC. Translation gives CASSDSRTGIDEQFF.